This TCR beta chain was documented in a study of T cell responses to AZD1222 COVID-19 vaccine. General study findings and limits: Vaccination with two AZD1222 doses was followed by a rise in Spike-specific TCR breadth and depth. Most donors were white British, females outnumbered males, and clonal diversity was possibly underestimated. Repertoires were collected only later (after the peak T cell response had occurred). Vaccine-associated CD4 TCRs ranged over spike, dominating at 160-218 and 743-854.

V was cut by 1 base and J by 8 bases, with 11 bases left in between. The CDR3 sequence is 14 residues long. Germline CDR1 SGHAT, CDR2 FQNNGV. With respect to this clone: Its antigen is undetermined.

The protocol was immunoSEQ multiplex PCR, while the TCRdb copy is restricted to in-frame clones and leaves out a portion. The sample consists of some 130,000 clones, 70% to 90% of them appearing once. This clonotype was obtained from an adult who received the MenACWY meningococcal vaccine as a control. The material sequenced was peripheral blood, taken 28 days after the second dose of the MenACWY control vaccine. The rearrangement uses TRBV11-2 and TRBJ1-4; D uncertain. Here the CDR3 reads CASSLGRRSEKLFF. The DNA of the CDR3 is TGTGCCAGCAGCTTAGGACGACGGTCCGAAAAACTGTTTTTT.